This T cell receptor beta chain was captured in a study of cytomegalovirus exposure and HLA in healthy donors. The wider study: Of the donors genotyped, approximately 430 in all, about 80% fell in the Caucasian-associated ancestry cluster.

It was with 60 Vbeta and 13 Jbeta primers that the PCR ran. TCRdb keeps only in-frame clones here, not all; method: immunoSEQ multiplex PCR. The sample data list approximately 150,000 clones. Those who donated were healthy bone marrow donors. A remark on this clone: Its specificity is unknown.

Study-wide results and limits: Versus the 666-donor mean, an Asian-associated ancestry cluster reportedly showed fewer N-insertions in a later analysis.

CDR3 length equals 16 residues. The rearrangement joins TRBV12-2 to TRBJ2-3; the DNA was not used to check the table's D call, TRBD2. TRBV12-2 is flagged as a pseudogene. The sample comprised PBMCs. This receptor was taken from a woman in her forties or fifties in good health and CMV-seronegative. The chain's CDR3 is CASRFTSGWYTDTQYF. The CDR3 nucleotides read TGTGCAAGTCGCTTTACTAGCGGGTGGTACACAGATACGCAGTATTTT.